Presented here are 29 T cell receptor beta chains from one specimen sequenced in a study of OX40 agonist ivuxolimab in advanced cancers. TCRdb's table, derived via immunoSEQ multiplex PCR, lists solely in-frame clones and lacks some. The table shows 55,000 to 90,000 clones, with roughly 88% occurring only once. The sample in question was CD4+ or CD8+ T cells sorted from blood, obtained in a trial of the OX40 agonist ivuxolimab. These receptors originate from an adult with an advanced solid tumor such as melanoma, head and neck, liver or kidney cancer.

The chain links TRBV11-1 to TRBJ2-5, with 10 bases identical to TRBD2. The V segment lost 5 bases and the J segment 5 bases; nucleotides outside the gene matches: 8. The CDR3 is made up of 15 amino acids. CDR1 and CDR2 (germline): SGHAT, FQDESV (reference sequence). CDR3 DNA: TGTGCCAGCAGCGGGCGGCTAGCGGGAGATGAGACCCAGTACTTC. Translated: CASSGRLAGDETQYF.

The chain couples TRBV7-2 to TRBJ2-7; 8 nucleotides match TRBD1. The CDR3 runs 15 residues. The germline gives CDR1 SGHTA, CDR2 FQGNSA. The ends lost 4 bases at V and 4 bases at J; junction bases unmatched: 9. DNA of the CDR3: TGTGCCAGCAGCTCCCAACGGACAGGGATTTACGAGCAGTACTTC. Translating it yields CASSSQRTGIYEQYF. The whole variable domain, filled in from reference TRBV7-2 and TRBJ2-7, reads GAGVSQSPSNKVTEKGKDVELRCDPISGHTALYWYRQSLGQGLEFLIYFQGNSAPDKSGLPSDRFSAERTGGSVSTLTIQRTQQEDSAVYLCASSSQRTGIYEQYFGPGTRLTVT.

The V gene is TRBV9, the J gene TRBJ1-4; tentatively, D is TRBD1 (5 bases). Trimming removed 4 bases from V and 0 bases from J, with 13 bases in between. The CDR3 spans 16 residues. Germline-derived CDR1 and CDR2 are SGDLS and YYNGEE. The CDR3 bases are TGTGCCAGCAGCCCTTTCGGACACGCAACTAATGAAAAACTGTTTTTT. Protein product: CASSPFGHATNEKLFF.

V is TRBV29-1 and J is TRBJ1-2; D possibly corresponds to TRBD1 (5 bases). This CDR3 has 12 residues. V was shortened by 3 bases and J by 4 bases, with 9 bases between the two germline ends. CDR1 is SQVTM and CDR2 is ANQGSEA in the germline V gene. CDR3 in amino acids: CSVDPRAYGYTF. In nucleotides, the CDR3 is TGCAGCGTTGACCCCAGGGCCTATGGCTACACCTTC.

This sequence joins TRBV15 and TRBJ2-7, with 12 bases identical to TRBD2. Per germline, CDR1 LNHNV and CDR2 YYDKDF (reference sequence). This CDR3 has 17 amino acids. V shed 3 bases and J 0 bases; nucleotides not matched to a gene: 6. CDR3 sequence: CATSRRTSGALSYEQYF. The DNA of the CDR3 is TGTGCCACCAGCAGGCGGACTAGCGGGGCCCTCTCCTACGAGCAGTACTTC. Drawing the rest from reference TRBV15 and TRBJ2-7, the complete variable domain is DAMVIQNPRYQVTQFGKPVTLSCSQTLNHNVMYWYQQKSSQAPKLLFHYYDKDFNNEADTPDNFQSRRPNTSFCFLDIRSPGLGDTAMYLCATSRRTSGALSYEQYFGPGTRLTVT.

The chain carries TRBV5-4 and TRBJ1-2; no firm D call. Germline assignment: CDR1 SGHNT and CDR2 YYREEE (reference sequence). CDR3 length equals 13 residues. V was trimmed by 0 bases and J by 2 bases, leaving 5 bases between them. The CDR3 loop reads CASSLEENYGYTF. Here the CDR3 DNA reads TGTGCCAGCAGCTTGGAGGAAAACTATGGCTACACCTTC.

The V and J genes are TRBV28 and TRBJ2-7, with D unclear. This CDR3 comprises 10 residues. Looked up from germline, CDR1 is MDHEN and CDR2 is SYDVKM. Deletions cut 6 bases from V and 6 bases from J, with 6 bases between. This CDR3 reads CASSPLEQYF. CDR3 coding DNA: TGTGCCAGCAGCCCTCTCGAGCAGTACTTC.

The CDR3 bases are TGCAGCGTTACCGGAGGGTGGGGGGATACAGATACGCAGTATTTT. Protein product: CSVTGGWGDTDTQYF. The chain recombines TRBV29-1 with TRBJ2-3; possibly TRBD2 for D (6 bases). This CDR3 spans 15 amino acids. Trimming removed 5 bases from V and 3 bases from J, with 18 bases in between. The germline V gene encodes CDR1 SQVTM and CDR2 ANQGSEA.

The CDR3 loop reads CASSLGGATSTDTQYF. CDR3 bases: TGTGCCAGCAGTTTAGGAGGAGCTACTAGCACAGATACGCAGTATTTT. The chain employs TRBV27 and TRBJ2-3, with D possibly TRBD2 on 5 matching bases. The CDR3 is 16 amino acids. Trimming shortened V by 2 bases and J by 0 bases, and 12 bases separated the two germline ends. Looked up from germline, CDR1 is MNHEY and CDR2 is SMNVEV (reference sequence).

The chain is built from TRBV7-9 and TRBJ2-3; D ambiguous. This CDR3 has 14 amino acids. Deletions cut 9 bases from V and 8 bases from J, with 21 bases between. Germline CDR1 SEHNR, CDR2 FQNEAQ (reference sequence). CDR3 DNA sequence: TGTGCCAGTTTTTATGGGTCTCTTTCCCCTACGCAGTATTTT. This gives the protein CASFYGSLSPTQYF.

The chain links TRBV29-1 to TRBJ1-5; perhaps TRBD1 as D (6 bases). Deletions cut 4 bases from V and 0 bases from J, with 16 bases between. The CDR3 loop spans 16 amino acids. Germline V lookup: CDR1 SQVTM, CDR2 ANQGSEA. The CDR3 DNA reads TGCAGCGTTGTTATAGGGGACACTGCTAGCAATCAGCCCCAGCATTTT. This translates into CSVVIGDTASNQPQHF. The full variable domain, with the rest looked up from reference TRBV29-1 and TRBJ1-5, is SAVISQKPSRDICQRGTSLTIQCQVDSQVTMMFWYRQQPGQSLTLIATANQGSEATYESGFVIDKFPISRPNLTFSTLTVSNMSPEDSSIYLCSVVIGDTASNQPQHFGDGTRLSIL.

This clone was seen only once. The genes are TRBV5-1 and TRBJ2-1; the match to TRBD2 covers 13 bases. J lost 0 bases, V lost 0 bases, and 6 bases had no gene match. In germline, CDR1 is SGHRS, CDR2 YFSETQ. The length of the CDR3 is 19 residues. The CDR3 sequence: CASSLEGLAGMSSYNEQFF. DNA for the CDR3: TGCGCCAGCAGCTTGGAGGGACTAGCGGGGATGAGCTCCTACAATGAGCAGTTCTTC. Full variable domain (remainder filled in from reference TRBV5-1 and TRBJ2-1): KAGVTQTPRYLIKTRGQQVTLSCSPISGHRSVSWYQQTPGQGLQFLFEYFSETQRNKGNFPGRFSGRQFSNSRSEMNVSTLELGDSALYLCASSLEGLAGMSSYNEQFFGPGTRLTVL.

This clone was detected once. The V gene is TRBV7-9, the J gene TRBJ2-7, with 11 bases lining up with TRBD2. J lost 5 bases, V lost 5 bases, and 14 bases had no gene match. CDR1 is SEHNR and CDR2 is FQNEAQ in the germline V gene (reference sequence). This CDR3 comprises 17 residues. CDR3 bases: TGTGCCAGCAGCACCACCTTGGGTAGCGGGAGGGCCAACGAGCAGTACTTC. Encoded protein: CASSTTLGSGRANEQYF.

The CDR3 loop reads CASGQAVPQFF. The DNA for the CDR3 is TGTGCCAGCGGCCAAGCGGTCCCACAGTTCTTC. The chain links TRBV2 to TRBJ2-1; maybe TRBD2 (5 bases). Trimming cost V 8 bases and J 13 bases, with 15 bases left between them. The CDR3 is made up of 11 amino acids. CDR1 is SNHLY, CDR2 FYNNEI, per germline.

The chain joins TRBV6-1 to TRBJ2-4, with D perhaps matching TRBD1 (6 bases). V was pared by 7 bases and J by 4 bases, with 17 bases between. CDR3 length: 15 residues. The germline gives CDR1 MNHNS, CDR2 SASEGT. CDR3 DNA: TGTGCCAGCAATAACATGGGACACGCAAAAAACATTCAGTACTTC. This codes for CASNNMGHAKNIQYF.

The count of this clone is one. The chain is built from TRBV28 and TRBJ2-2; D might be TRBD1 (5 bases). Germline-derived CDR1 and CDR2 are MDHEN and SYDVKM. The CDR3 spans 15 residues. V lost 5 bases and J lost 1, with 11 bases in between. The CDR3 sequence: CASSAGYENTGELFF. As DNA, the CDR3 is TGTGCCAGCAGTGCAGGGTATGAGAACACCGGGGAGCTGTTTTTT.

The chain couples TRBV9 to TRBJ1-2, with D unresolved. Per the germline V gene, CDR1 is SGDLS and CDR2 is YYNGEE. The CDR3 contains 13 residues. Trimming took off 0 bases at V and 4 bases at J, with 7 bases between the two ends. CDR3 sequence (DNA): TGTGCCAGCAGCGTAGTGGGTACCTATGGCTACACCTTC. This gives the protein CASSVVGTYGYTF.

This clone was counted a single time. The junction differs from germline at one of its ends, possibly a read error. V is TRBV7-7 and J is TRBJ2-2, with TRBD2 identical over 9 bases. This CDR3 is 14 amino acids long. Germline values: CDR1 SSHAT, CDR2 FNYEAQ (reference sequence). This CDR3 reads CASSLVAGAGELFF. In DNA, the CDR3 is TGTGCTAGCAGCTTAGTAGCGGGAGCCGGGGAGCTGTTTTTT. The entire variable domain, with the rest obtained from reference TRBV7-7 and TRBJ2-2, is as follows: GAGVSQSPRYKVTKRGQDVTLRCDPISSHATLYWYQQALGQGPEFLTYFNYEAQPDKSGLPSDRFSAERPEGSISTLTIQRTEQRDSAMYRCASSLVAGAGELFFGEGSRLTVL.

The chain uses TRBV30 and TRBJ2-1, with unresolved D. The CDR3 loop spans 12 amino acids. V lost 2 bases, J lost 4 bases, and 6 bases lay in between. The germline gives CDR1 GTSNPN, CDR2 SVGIG (reference sequence). The CDR3 nucleotides read TGTGCCTGGAGTCATAGGTACAATGAGCAGTTCTTC. This translates into CAWSHRYNEQFF.

The genes are TRBV10-3 and TRBJ1-1; D is perhaps TRBD1 (5 bases). The CDR3 totals 12 residues. Germline CDR1 is ENHRY and CDR2 is SYGVKD. V lost 6 bases, J lost 4 bases, and 9 bases lay in between. The CDR3 DNA reads as TGTGCCATCAGAAGGGGTGGCACTGAAGCTTTCTTT. Translation gives CAIRRGGTEAFF.

This clone appeared a single time. The chain is built from TRBV11-2 and TRBJ2-4; D gene unclear. The germline CDR1 and CDR2 sequences are SGHAT and FQNNGV. With 5 bases removed from V and 6 bases from J, the gap between germline ends came to 17 bases. This CDR3 is 15 amino acids long. CDR3 sequence reads: CASSTRTGLGNIQYF. The CDR3 DNA reads TGTGCCAGCAGCACCCGGACGGGTTTAGGAAACATTCAGTACTTC.

The chain is built from TRBV19 and TRBJ2-7; 7 nucleotides line up with TRBD2. Germline V gene sequence: CDR1 LNHDA, CDR2 SQIVND (reference sequence). V lost 0 bases and J lost 4; bases outside the gene matches: 9. This CDR3 is 16 amino acids long. CDR3 nucleotide sequence: TGTGCCAGTAGTATAGATCGCCTGACTAGCAGTTACGAGCAGTACTTC. It codes for CASSIDRLTSSYEQYF.

The sample holds one count of this clone. The chain combines TRBV5-4 with TRBJ2-1; 8 nucleotides match TRBD2. Per germline, CDR1 SGHNT and CDR2 YYREEE (reference sequence). J lost 8 bases, V lost 4 bases, and 14 bases had no gene match. The CDR3 spans 16 residues. The CDR3 coding sequence is TGTGCCAGCAGCCTGCCCGGGACTAGATTGTTCGATGAGCAGTTCTTC. Amino acid sequence: CASSLPGTRLFDEQFF.

The chain employs TRBV5-1 and TRBJ2-2; 10 bases line up with TRBD2. The germline CDR1 and CDR2 sequences are SGHRS and YFSETQ. The V segment lost 6 bases and the J segment 8 bases; nucleotides outside the gene matches: 7. The CDR3 sequence is 14 residues long. In nucleotides, the CDR3 is TGCGCCAGCAATCTAGCGGGGGAGATTGGGGAGCTGTTTTTT. Residues: CASNLAGEIGELFF.

This chain joins TRBV19 and TRBJ1-1; D gene ambiguous. The V gene lost 2 bases and the J gene lost 1 base, with 8 bases spanning the gap. In germline, CDR1 is LNHDA, CDR2 SQIVND (reference sequence). CDR3 length: 14 residues. Here the CDR3 DNA reads TGTGCCAGTAGTATATCCGGCGGGAACACTGAAGCTTTCTTT. The encoded protein is CASSISGGNTEAFF.

The chain combines TRBV18 with TRBJ2-4; D unresolved. The CDR3 spans 16 residues. Germline V gene data show CDR1 as KGHSH and CDR2 as LQKENI. V lost 4 bases and J 3 bases, leaving 16 bases between the germline ends. The CDR3 nucleotides read TGTGCCAGCTCACACGAGGCCCATCTTGACAAAAACATTCAGTACTTC. Translated: CASSHEAHLDKNIQYF.

The rearrangement links TRBV19 to TRBJ1-5; 7 nucleotides line up with TRBD1. The V segment lost 7 bases and the J segment 5 bases; nucleotides outside the gene matches: 11. Germline CDR1 LNHDA, CDR2 SQIVND (reference sequence). CDR3 length: 15 amino acids. CDR3 sequence reads: CASIKSGGKDQPQHF. Here the CDR3 DNA reads TGTGCCAGTATAAAATCAGGGGGTAAGGATCAGCCCCAGCATTTT.

This chain connects TRBV7-3 to TRBJ2-3, with TRBD2 matching over 7 bases. There are 17 residues in the CDR3. Per germline, CDR1 SGHTA and CDR2 FQGTGA. The V and J ends lost 1 base and 1 base, in that order; junction bases with no gene match: 8. CDR3 sequence (DNA): TGTGCCAGCAGCTTAAAAGGGCGGGAGCTAGGCACAGATACGCAGTATTTT. This sequence encodes CASSLKGRELGTDTQYF.

This rearrangement joins TRBV5-1 to TRBJ1-3; D not certain. Trimming took off 0 bases at V and 0 bases at J, with 7 bases between the two ends. The germline gives CDR1 SGHRS, CDR2 YFSETQ. CDR3 size: 15 residues. The CDR3: CASSLAGDSGNTIYF. CDR3 DNA: TGCGCCAGCAGCTTGGCCGGGGACTCTGGAAACACCATATATTTT.